One and the same sample provided the 23 T cell receptor beta chains below, sequenced in a study of blood T cell repertoires in COVID-19. The repertoire was sequenced with immunoSEQ multiplex PCR; TCRdb's copy has only in-frame clones and lacks some. Among over 200,000 clones listed, under 90% were seen once. What was sequenced was PBMCs or T cells enriched from blood (not recorded which). These receptors were collected from a man in his 60s who had recovered from COVID-19.

The V and J genes are TRBV7-2 and TRBJ2-1, with 13 positions matching TRBD2. V was clipped by 5 bases and J by 9 bases; unmatched bases: 19. CDR1 is SGHTA, CDR2 FQGNSA, per germline. This CDR3 region has 19 residues. The DNA for the CDR3 is TGTGCCAGCAGCCACAGACGAGTGAGACTAGCGGGGGGACGATCTGAGCAGTTCTTC. It specifies CASSHRRVRLAGGRSEQFF.

The V and J genes are TRBV4-2 and TRBJ2-1, with D possibly TRBD2 on 6 matching bases. The CDR3 runs to 16 residues. V was clipped by 0 bases and J by 8 bases, with 17 bases between them. Germline V CDR1 and CDR2: LGHNA, YNFKEQ. The CDR3 DNA reads TGTGCCAGCAGCCAAGAATTAGCGGCTGGAGCGGATGAGCAGTTCTTC. This codes for CASSQELAAGADEQFF.

The CDR3 nucleotides read TGCGCCAGCAGCTCGGGACAGGGCTATGGCTACACCTTC. Its protein product is CASSSGQGYGYTF. The chain has TRBV5-1 and TRBJ1-2; 9 nucleotides align to TRBD1. In germline, CDR1 is SGHRS, CDR2 YFSETQ. The CDR3 is 13 residues long. J gave up 4 bases and V 3 bases, and 1 base lay outside the gene matches.

CDR3: CASSRKDRVGEQYF. The CDR3 nucleotides read TGTGCCAGTAGTAGAAAAGACAGGGTAGGCGAGCAGTACTTC. The V and J genes are TRBV19 and TRBJ2-7; the match to TRBD1 covers 7 bases. The CDR3 runs 14 residues. Losses at the gene ends were 4 bases for V and 6 bases for J; bases not matched to a gene: 9. CDR1 and CDR2 from the germline V gene are LNHDA and SQIVND (reference sequence). Together with reference TRBV19 and TRBJ2-7, the CDR3 gives the full variable domain: DGGITQSPKYLFRKEGQNVTLSCEQNLNHDAMYWYRQDPGQGLRLIYYSQIVNDFQKGDIAEGYSVSREKKESFPLTVTSAQKNPTAFYLCASSRKDRVGEQYFGPGTRLTVT.

CDR3 region: CASSVAPDRATNEKLFF. The CDR3 DNA sequence: TGTGCCAGCAGCGTAGCCCCCGACAGAGCAACTAATGAAAAACTGTTTTTT. The V gene is TRBV9, the J gene TRBJ1-4; D might be TRBD1 (5 bases). The CDR3 sequence is 17 residues long. The germline V gene has CDR1 SGDLS and CDR2 YYNGEE. Trimming took 0 bases from V and 0 from J, leaving 12 bases between them.

This clone was seen a handful of times. The rearrangement joins TRBV6-2 or TRBV6-3 to TRBJ2-4; TRBD1 might be the D (6 bases). This CDR3 is 14 amino acids long. The germline V gene encodes CDR1 MNHEY and CDR2 SVGEGT. V lost 5 bases to trimming and J lost 2 bases, with 10 bases between them. In DNA form, the CDR3 reads TGTGCCAGCAGTCGGACAGTCCCCAAAAACATTCAGTACTTC. Translating it yields CASSRTVPKNIQYF.

V is TRBV5-8 and J is TRBJ2-5; TRBD2 is a possible D gene (6 bases). Per germline, CDR1 SGHTS and CDR2 YDEGEE. This CDR3 contains 14 residues. The V gene lost 4 bases and the J gene lost 0 bases, with 10 bases spanning the gap. CDR3 region: CASSPGLNQETQYF. The CDR3 nucleotides read TGTGCCAGCAGCCCGGGACTGAACCAAGAGACCCAGTACTTC.

The rearrangement links TRBV6-5 to TRBJ2-3, with 8 nucleotides matching TRBD2. Germline CDR1 MNHEY, CDR2 SVGAGI. The CDR3 is 15 residues long. J gave up 0 bases and V 6 bases, and 5 bases lay outside the gene matches. CDR3 sequence reads: CASRPERGSTDTQYF. The CDR3 bases are TGTGCCAGCAGACCCGAGCGGGGGAGCACAGATACGCAGTATTTT.

This chain's CDR3 is CASSLGTGMTGELFF. As DNA, the CDR3 is TGCGCCAGCAGCCTCGGGACAGGGATGACCGGGGAGCTGTTTTTT. The chain uses TRBV5-1 and TRBJ2-2; 9 positions match TRBD1. This CDR3 has 15 amino acids. Germline V gene lookup returns CDR1 SGHRS and CDR2 YFSETQ. The J segment lost 5 bases and the V segment lost 4 bases, leaving 6 bases of the junction unmatched. Full variable domain (missing parts from reference TRBV5-1 and TRBJ2-2): KAGVTQTPRYLIKTRGQQVTLSCSPISGHRSVSWYQQTPGQGLQFLFEYFSETQRNKGNFPGRFSGRQFSNSRSEMNVSTLELGDSALYLCASSLGTGMTGELFFGEGSRLTVL.

The chain uses TRBV3-1 (or the pseudogene TRBV3-2) and TRBJ2-1; the match to TRBD2 covers 7 bases. This CDR3 region has 14 residues. V gave up 6 bases and J gave up 8 bases; unmatched junction bases: 10. Germline CDR1 and CDR2: LGHDT and YNNKEL (reference sequence). The CDR3 here is CASRHGGGKHEQFF. The CDR3 nucleotides are TGTGCCAGCAGGCACGGCGGGGGTAAGCATGAGCAGTTCTTC.

The chain is built from TRBV11-3 and TRBJ2-3, with D hard to call. The V end was cut by 3 bases, the J end by 2 bases, with 3 bases between. The CDR3 spans 12 residues. Germline V lookup: CDR1 SGHNT, CDR2 YENEEA. DNA for the CDR3: TGTGCCAGCAGCTTTCTCACAGATACGCAGTATTTT. Amino acids: CASSFLTDTQYF. The full variable domain, completed using reference TRBV11-3 and TRBJ2-3, is EAGVVQSPRYKIIEKKQPVAFWCNPISGHNTLYWYLQNLGQGPELLIRYENEEAVDDSQLPKDRFSAERLKGVDSTLKIQPAELGDSAVYLCASSFLTDTQYFGPGTRLTVL.

V gene TRBV7-9 combines with J gene TRBJ1-4; D uncertain. Germline V lookup: CDR1 SEHNR, CDR2 FQNEAQ (reference sequence). The CDR3 length is 16 residues. The V end lost 1 base, the J end lost 0 bases, and 9 bases lay between the germline ends. DNA of the CDR3: TGTGCCAGCAGCTTAGACCAAGCTGCAACTAATGAAAAACTGTTTTTT. It encodes CASSLDQAATNEKLFF. Looking up the rest from reference TRBV7-9 and TRBJ1-4 gives the full variable domain: DTGVSQNPRHKITKRGQNVTFRCDPISEHNRLYWYRQTLGQGPEFLTYFQNEAQLEKSRLLSDRFSAERPKGSFSTLEIQRTEQGDSAMYLCASSLDQAATNEKLFFGSGTQLSVL.

Notes on this clone: Other nucleotide sequences from this sample produce the same CDR3. The V call is TRBV7-2, the J call TRBJ2-2; maybe TRBD1 (5 bases). Germline CDR1 SGHTA, CDR2 FQGNSA. The CDR3 is 14 residues long. With 8 bases removed from V and 5 bases from J, the gap between germline ends came to 15 bases. CDR3 sequence (DNA): TGTGCCAGCGGTCGGCGGCAGGGTACCGGGGAGCTGTTTTTT. Amino acids: CASGRRQGTGELFF.

The gene calls are TRBV19 and TRBJ1-1; D may be TRBD1 (6 bases). The V end was cut by 6 bases, the J end by 0 bases, with 14 bases between. Germline V CDR1 and CDR2: LNHDA, SQIVND (reference sequence). CDR3 length: 15 amino acids. CDR3 amino acids: CASRYVGDMNTEAFF. CDR3 DNA sequence: TGTGCCAGTAGATATGTGGGGGACATGAACACTGAAGCTTTCTTT.

At least ten counts were recorded for this clone. The chain employs TRBV7-8 and TRBJ1-1, with D perhaps TRBD1 (5 bases). Trimming left V 1 base short and J 4 bases short, with 7 bases between. Germline CDR1 and CDR2: SGHVS and FQNEAQ. CDR3 length: 13 amino acids. This CDR3 reads CASSLGDFTEAFF. The DNA for the CDR3 is TGTGCCAGCAGCTTAGGGGACTTCACTGAAGCTTTCTTT.

This rearrangement joins TRBV9 to TRBJ1-4; 9 bases are shared with TRBD1. The V segment lost 2 bases and the J segment 7 bases; nucleotides outside the gene matches: 9. Looked up from germline, CDR1 is SGDLS and CDR2 is YYNGEE. This CDR3 is 16 amino acids long. The CDR3 loop is CASSVGTGSWGEKLFF. The DNA for the CDR3 is TGTGCCAGCAGCGTCGGGACAGGGAGTTGGGGTGAAAAACTGTTTTTT.

The rearrangement links TRBV7-2 to TRBJ1-2; no reliable D call. From germline, CDR1 is SGHTA and CDR2 FQGNSA. The CDR3 is 13 residues long. The V and J ends lost 4 bases and 7 bases respectively, with 13 bases between them. The CDR3 loop reads CASSSVRSGGYTF. The CDR3, as DNA: TGTGCCAGCAGCTCCGTTAGATCCGGTGGCTACACCTTC. Complete variable domain (other parts from reference TRBV7-2 and TRBJ1-2): GAGVSQSPSNKVTEKGKDVELRCDPISGHTALYWYRQSLGQGLEFLIYFQGNSAPDKSGLPSDRFSAERTGGSVSTLTIQRTQQEDSAVYLCASSSVRSGGYTFGSGTRLTVV.

This chain uses TRBV19 with TRBJ2-7; 8 bases line up with TRBD1. Germline V gene sequence: CDR1 LNHDA, CDR2 SQIVND (reference sequence). The length of the CDR3 is 17 residues. V lost 5 bases and J lost 0; bases outside the gene matches: 12. CDR3 sequence: CASSVTGQGLTSYEQYF. DNA for the CDR3: TGTGCCAGTAGTGTCACAGGACAGGGCTTAACCTCCTACGAGCAGTACTTC.

This chain connects TRBV19 to TRBJ1-2, with 7 bases identical to TRBD1. Germline CDR1 reads LNHDA; CDR2 reads SQIVND (reference sequence). Trimming at V came to 6 bases and at J to 10 bases, leaving 8 bases not matched to a gene. This CDR3 has 12 amino acids. CDR3 loop: CASRGDSDSYTF. The DNA for the CDR3 is TGTGCCAGTAGGGGGGACAGCGACTCCTACACCTTC.

The chain joins TRBV21-1 to TRBJ1-3; TRBD1, the D gene given by the table, was not confirmed from the DNA. TRBV21-1 is classified as a pseudogene. The CDR3 runs 18 residues. The CDR3 here is CASSKKALDRASGNTIYF. The CDR3, as DNA: TGTGCCAGCAGCAAAAAGGCTTTGGACAGGGCGTCTGGAAACACCATATATTTT.

V is TRBV27 and J is TRBJ2-2; the D gene is possibly TRBD2 (6 bases). The CDR3 extends over 16 amino acids. CDR1 and CDR2 from the germline V gene are MNHEY and SMNVEV (reference sequence). Trimming took 2 bases from V and 1 from J, leaving 11 bases between them. CDR3 in amino acids: CASSLNGGRNTGELFF. As DNA, the CDR3 is TGTGCCAGCAGTTTAAACGGGGGTAGGAACACCGGGGAGCTGTTTTTT.

The V gene is TRBV5-1, the J gene TRBJ1-1; D uncertain. The germline gives CDR1 SGHRS, CDR2 YFSETQ. Between the trimmed V and J ends, which lost 0 bases and 8 bases, there was a span of 8 bases. CDR3 length: 12 amino acids. The CDR3 reads CASSLGNLEAFF. The CDR3 DNA sequence: TGCGCCAGCAGCTTGGGCAACCTAGAAGCTTTCTTT. The full variable domain, completed using reference TRBV5-1 and TRBJ1-1, is KAGVTQTPRYLIKTRGQQVTLSCSPISGHRSVSWYQQTPGQGLQFLFEYFSETQRNKGNFPGRFSGRQFSNSRSEMNVSTLELGDSALYLCASSLGNLEAFFGQGTRLTVV.

This rearrangement joins TRBV27 to TRBJ1-2; weak D call: TRBD1 (5 bases). V lost 5 bases to trimming and J lost 6 bases, with 16 bases between them. Germline CDR1 reads MNHEY; CDR2 reads SMNVEV (reference sequence). CDR3 length: 14 residues. The CDR3 nucleotides read TGTGCCAGCAGTCCCCGGGACTTACGGGATGGCTACACCTTC. Translating it yields CASSPRDLRDGYTF.